Below, one T cell receptor beta chain is given with its context. Its cognate antigen is unknown. For CDR3 and TCR beta VDJ profiling, genomic DNA was the template used. MiXCR was run by TCRdb on the reads, yielding one entry per CDR3 protein. Of under 350,000 distinct CDR3 sequences in the sample, approximately 60% were seen once. These data are taken from a study of CD8+CD57+ T cells in acquired aplastic anemia. V gave up 2 bases and J gave up 9 bases, with 11 bases separating them. The CDR3 covers 12 residues. Germline CDR1 reads GTSNPN; CDR2 reads SVGIG (reference sequence). Study-level results: Levels of CD8+ Simpson's diversity were not significantly distinct in patients versus controls.

Individuals selected for sequencing had exhibited CD8+CD57+ cell expansion on flow cytometry. Patients were untreated when blood was sampled. The sequence came from a human donor with aplastic anemia. The chain links TRBV30 to TRBJ2-1; D is perhaps TRBD1 (6 bases). Sequencing used sorted CD4+, CD8+, or CD8+CD57+ T cells (not recorded which) from PBMCs. CDR3 amino acids: CAWSNVGGEQFF. Written as DNA, the CDR3 is TGTGCCTGGAGTAACGTAGGGGGTGAGCAGTTCTTC. Based on the CDR3 plus reference TRBV30 and TRBJ2-1, the full variable domain is SQTIHQWPATLVQPVGSPLSLECTVEGTSNPNLYWYRQAAGRGLQLLFYSVGIGQISSEVPQNLSASRPQDRQFILSSKKLLLSDSGFYLCAWSNVGGEQFFGPGTRLTVL.